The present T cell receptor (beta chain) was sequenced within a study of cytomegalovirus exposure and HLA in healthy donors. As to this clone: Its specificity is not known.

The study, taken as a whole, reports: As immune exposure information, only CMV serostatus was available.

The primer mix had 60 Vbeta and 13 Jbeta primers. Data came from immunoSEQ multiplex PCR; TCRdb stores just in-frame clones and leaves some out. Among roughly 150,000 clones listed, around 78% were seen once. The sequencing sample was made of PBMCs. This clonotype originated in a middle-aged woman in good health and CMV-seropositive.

Written as DNA, the CDR3 is TGTGCCAGCAGTGACCCGGCGGGGACCAATGAGCAGTTCTTC. Its protein is CASSDPAGTNEQFF. The chain has TRBV25-1 and TRBJ2-1, with D tentatively TRBD2 (6 bases). Germline CDR1 is MGHDK and CDR2 is SYGVNS. This CDR3 has 14 residues. With 3 bases removed from V and 6 bases from J, the gap between germline ends came to 12 bases.